The 21 T cell receptor beta chains below were found in one sample sequenced in a study of blood T cell repertoires in COVID-19. Profiling relied on immunoSEQ multiplex PCR, and the TCRdb table lists in-frame clones only, not all of them. The repertoire includes over 400,000 clones, 70% to 90% of them detected once, and roughly 8.5% sits in the top ten. Specimen: PBMCs or T cells enriched from blood (not recorded which). These receptors all come from a woman aged 60-75 years who had recovered from COVID-19.

The gene calls are TRBV5-5 and TRBJ1-3; D might be TRBD1 (5 bases). V lost 1 base and J 4 bases, leaving 12 bases between the germline ends. Germline CDR1 reads SGHKS; CDR2 reads YYEKEE (reference sequence). The CDR3 runs to 15 residues. CDR3 coding DNA: TGTGCCAGCAGCTTGATCCAGGGTGCGGGAAACACCATATATTTT. Translated: CASSLIQGAGNTIYF. Together with reference TRBV5-5 and TRBJ1-3, the CDR3 gives the full variable domain: DAGVTQSPTHLIKTRGQQVTLRCSPISGHKSVSWYQQVLGQGPQFIFQYYEKEERGRGNFPDRFSARQFPNYSSELNVNALLLGDSALYLCASSLIQGAGNTIYFGEGSWLTVV.

This clone was recorded a few times. At the DNA level, this CDR3 is encoded by other sequences in the same sample as well. The chain employs TRBV6-5 and TRBJ1-5, with 7 bases matching TRBD1. Looked up from germline, CDR1 is MNHEY and CDR2 is SVGAGI. The trim removed 5 bases at V and 4 bases at J, leaving 2 bases unmatched. The CDR3 runs to 13 residues. CDR3 DNA: TGTGCCAGCAGTCCCAGGGGGAATCAGCCCCAGCATTTT. This translates into CASSPRGNQPQHF.

The gene calls are TRBV11-2 and TRBJ1-1; possibly TRBD1 for D (6 bases). The CDR3 loop spans 13 amino acids. V was clipped by 5 bases and J by 6 bases, with 13 bases between them. Per germline, CDR1 SGHAT and CDR2 FQNNGV. The CDR3 sequence: CASSQGWTAEAFF. Written as DNA, the CDR3 is TGTGCCAGCAGCCAGGGGTGGACAGCTGAAGCTTTCTTT.

This sequence joins TRBV5-1 and TRBJ1-4; 11 positions match TRBD1. Trimming took 7 bases from V and 7 from J; bases not matched to a gene: 3. CDR3 length: 13 amino acids. The germline gives CDR1 SGHRS, CDR2 YFSETQ. The CDR3 nucleotides are TGCGCCAGCTCGGGACAGGGGGTTGAAAAACTGTTTTTT. This translates into CASSGQGVEKLFF.

This clone was recorded at least ten times. The rearrangement joins TRBV5-1 to TRBJ1-6; 9 bases are shared with TRBD1. V shed 2 bases, J shed 6 bases, and the junction held 6 bases outside the gene matches. CDR1 SGHRS and CDR2 YFSETQ come from the germline V gene. The CDR3 loop spans 16 amino acids. CDR3 residues: CASSFGGTGPNSPLHF. CDR3 nucleotides: TGCGCCAGCAGCTTTGGGGGGACAGGGCCTAATTCACCCCTCCACTTT.

The chain combines TRBV29-1 with TRBJ2-3, with D tentatively TRBD1 (7 bases). Trimming cost V 6 bases and J 1 base, with 14 bases left between them. Germline CDR1 and CDR2: SQVTM and ANQGSEA. The CDR3 runs 14 residues. CDR3 bases: TGCAGCGTCTTGGACAGGAGGGGCACAGATACGCAGTATTTT. Translated, it gives CSVLDRRGTDTQYF.

J is TRBJ1-1 and V is TRBV7-9; 10 bases are shared with TRBD1. In germline, CDR1 is SEHNR, CDR2 FQNEAQ (reference sequence). The CDR3 runs to 19 residues. V lost 5 bases, J lost 0 bases, and 15 bases stayed unmatched. In DNA, the CDR3 is TGTGCCAGCAGCCCAATCCCCACGGGGGACAGGGGCTTGAACACTGAAGCTTTCTTT. It encodes CASSPIPTGDRGLNTEAFF. The full variable domain, in which reference TRBV7-9 and TRBJ1-1 provide the parts outside the CDR3, is DTGVSQNPRHKITKRGQNVTFRCDPISEHNRLYWYRQTLGQGPEFLTYFQNEAQLEKSRLLSDRFSAERPKGSFSTLEIQRTEQGDSAMYLCASSPIPTGDRGLNTEAFFGQGTRLTVV.

The V and J genes are TRBV5-1 and TRBJ1-1; the D is unclear. This CDR3 is 15 amino acids long. CDR1 and CDR2 (germline): SGHRS, YFSETQ. Trimming pared 0 bases from V and 6 bases from J, leaving 15 bases between. The DNA of the CDR3 is TGCGCCAGCAGCTTGGGAATTAATTCCGGTCCTGAAGCTTTCTTT. It specifies CASSLGINSGPEAFF.

The chain carries TRBV12-5 and TRBJ1-1, with D unclear. V shed 5 bases and J shed 0 bases, with 13 bases lying between them. CDR1 and CDR2 (germline): LGHNT, FRNRAP. This CDR3 comprises 15 residues. The CDR3 protein is CASGPRGTMNTEAFF. The CDR3 DNA is TGTGCTAGTGGTCCCCGCGGAACCATGAACACTGAAGCTTTCTTT.

The J gene is TRBJ1-1, the V gene TRBV24-1; unclear D gene. The germline gives CDR1 KGHDR, CDR2 SFDVKD. The CDR3 covers 15 residues. Trimming shortened V by 4 bases and J by 1 base, and 12 bases separated the two germline ends. DNA for the CDR3: TGTGCCACCAGTGACGCCCGACATAAGAACACTGAAGCTTTCTTT. Its protein product is CATSDARHKNTEAFF.

The CDR3 DNA reads as TGTGCCAGCAGCCGTGGAAACACCATATATTTT. Translated: CASSRGNTIYF. The chain is built from TRBV11-2 and TRBJ1-3; D call uncertain. This CDR3 has 11 residues. Germline CDR1 SGHAT, CDR2 FQNNGV. V shed 5 bases and J shed 3 bases, with 2 bases lying between them.

This chain's CDR3 is CASSLGGTSTNEQFF. Here the CDR3 DNA reads TGCGCCAGCAGCTTAGGGGGGACTAGCACCAATGAGCAGTTCTTC. The V and J genes are TRBV5-1 and TRBJ2-1, with 9 bases that match TRBD2. J gave up 6 bases and V 2 bases, and 6 bases lay outside the gene matches. The CDR3 spans 15 residues. Germline CDR1 reads SGHRS; CDR2 reads YFSETQ. The entire variable domain, with the rest obtained from reference TRBV5-1 and TRBJ2-1, is as follows: KAGVTQTPRYLIKTRGQQVTLSCSPISGHRSVSWYQQTPGQGLQFLFEYFSETQRNKGNFPGRFSGRQFSNSRSEMNVSTLELGDSALYLCASSLGGTSTNEQFFGPGTRLTVL.

The chain carries TRBV20-1 and TRBJ2-7, with a weak D call TRBD1 (6 bases). Trimming left V 3 bases short and J 5 bases short, with 8 bases between. The CDR3 loop spans 11 amino acids. Germline loops: CDR1 DFQATT, CDR2 SNEGSKA (reference sequence). Here the CDR3 DNA reads TGCAGTGCTAGCCACAGGGACGAGCAGTACGTC. Protein sequence: CSASHRDEQYV.

Regarding this clone: The same CDR3 is also encoded by other DNA sequences in this sample. The chain carries TRBV7-2 and TRBJ2-1, with 7 bases that match TRBD1. The CDR3 loop spans 15 amino acids. Germline loops: CDR1 SGHTA, CDR2 FQGNSA. Trimming cost V 3 bases and J 0 bases; bases outside gene matches: 2. DNA of the CDR3: TGTGCCAGCAGCTTCCGGGACAGCTCCTACAATGAGCAGTTCTTC. Protein: CASSFRDSSYNEQFF.

The chain recombines TRBV9 with TRBJ2-1; D gene unclear. Trimming took 2 bases from V and 0 from J, leaving 12 bases between them. The germline V gene has CDR1 SGDLS and CDR2 YYNGEE. The CDR3 loop spans 16 amino acids. The CDR3 loop reads CASSVRDLSSYNEQFF. Here the CDR3 DNA reads TGTGCCAGCAGCGTGCGAGACTTGTCCTCCTACAATGAGCAGTTCTTC.

The rearrangement joins TRBV24-1 to TRBJ1-5; D remains unclear. CDR1 and CDR2 from the germline V gene are KGHDR and SFDVKD. The CDR3 is 13 amino acids. The ends were cut back, 3 bases at V and 3 bases at J, with 5 bases in the middle. CDR3 residues: CATSDRVNQPQHF. The CDR3 DNA sequence: TGTGCCACCAGTGATCGGGTCAATCAGCCCCAGCATTTT.

This clone was observed a few times. This rearrangement joins TRBV2 to TRBJ1-1; no clear D. Trimming took 3 bases from V and 5 from J, leaving 7 bases between them. Germline lookup yields CDR1 SNHLY and CDR2 FYNNEI. The CDR3 runs to 12 residues. This chain's CDR3 is CASSDLATEAFF. In DNA, the CDR3 is TGTGCCAGCAGTGACTTGGCAACTGAAGCTTTCTTT.

This chain uses TRBV3-1 (or the pseudogene TRBV3-2) with TRBJ1-2; D is unresolved. Trimming shortened V by 1 base and J by 6 bases, and 12 bases separated the two germline ends. This CDR3 spans 14 amino acids. The germline gives CDR1 LGHDT, CDR2 YNNKEL (reference sequence). CDR3 sequence (DNA): TGTGCCAGCAGCCAAGGGCGAGGGCCGAATGGCTACACCTTC. This codes for CASSQGRGPNGYTF.

The V call is TRBV27, the J call TRBJ1-1; a weak D match, TRBD1 (6 bases). The CDR3 consists of 11 residues. Germline V gene sequence: CDR1 MNHEY, CDR2 SMNVEV (reference sequence). The V end was cut by 4 bases, the J end by 7 bases, with 7 bases between. CDR3 sequence: CASSSGVEAFF. CDR3 coding DNA: TGTGCCAGCAGTTCAGGGGTTGAAGCTTTCTTT.

The V and J genes are TRBV6-5 and TRBJ1-1; TRBD1 is a possible D gene (5 bases). Germline V gene lookup returns CDR1 MNHEY and CDR2 SVGAGI. CDR3 length: 13 residues. V dropped 6 bases and J dropped 4 bases, with 12 bases sitting between them. The CDR3 protein is CASRTSGGTEAFF. CDR3 sequence (DNA): TGTGCCAGCAGGACATCGGGGGGCACTGAAGCTTTCTTT.

The chain couples TRBV4-2 to TRBJ2-5; D is possibly TRBD2 (5 bases). This CDR3 contains 15 residues. Trimming took 4 bases from V and 2 from J, leaving 14 bases between them. Germline V gene lookup returns CDR1 LGHNA and CDR2 YNFKEQ. The CDR3 DNA follows: TGTGCCAGCAGCCGAGGCACGGGGATTCAAGAGACCCAGTACTTC. This codes for CASSRGTGIQETQYF.